Each of the 2 T cell receptor beta chains below was sequenced from the same sample in a study of T-cell memory formation after mild COVID-19. TCRdb reanalysed the 5' RACE reads using MiXCR and keeps one entry per CDR3 protein. In the table there are about 400,000 distinct CDR3 sequences, about a quarter of which are singletons. Sequencing input: PBMCs or a T cell subset sorted from them (not recorded which). The receptors were gathered from an adult woman who had mild COVID-19 (a few samples of this study predate the infection). Cell type and time point are not known.

This clonotype was recorded a few times. This chain uses TRBV24-1 with TRBJ2-1; a possible D gene is TRBD1 (6 bases). The CDR3 length is 15 residues. Germline CDR1 and CDR2: KGHDR and SFDVKD. Trimming left V 4 bases short and J 3 bases short, with 12 bases between. The DNA of the CDR3 is TGTGCCACCAGTGACCACAGGGCGGGCTACAATGAGCAGTTCTTC. Its translation is CATSDHRAGYNEQFF.

The sample holds a few counts of this clonotype. J is TRBJ2-5 and V is TRBV6-6; D not certain. The CDR3 runs to 16 residues. Trimming stripped 0 bases from V and 2 bases from J, with 13 bases between. Germline CDR1 and CDR2: MNHNY and SVGAGI (reference sequence). DNA for the CDR3: TGTGCCAGCAGTTACTCGAGCCAGTCAACGCAAGAGACCCAGTACTTC. This translates into CASSYSSQSTQETQYF.